This T cell receptor beta chain was sequenced during a study of blood T cell repertoires in COVID-19. About this clone: The junction differs from germline at one of its ends, possibly a read error.

The table came from immunoSEQ multiplex PCR; TCRdb's copy has only in-frame clones and leaves some out. This sample has tens of thousands of clones, with 88% found just once. Per germline, CDR1 LNHDA and CDR2 SQIVND (reference sequence). This CDR3 region has 14 residues. The gene calls are TRBV19 and TRBJ2-3; D uncertain. The sequenced sample was peripheral blood. This TCR derives from a human donor in a cohort sampled during active COVID-19. Here the CDR3 DNA reads TGTGCCAGTAGTATACCTCCCCCCACACATACGCAGTATTTT. Protein product: CASSIPPPTHTQYF.